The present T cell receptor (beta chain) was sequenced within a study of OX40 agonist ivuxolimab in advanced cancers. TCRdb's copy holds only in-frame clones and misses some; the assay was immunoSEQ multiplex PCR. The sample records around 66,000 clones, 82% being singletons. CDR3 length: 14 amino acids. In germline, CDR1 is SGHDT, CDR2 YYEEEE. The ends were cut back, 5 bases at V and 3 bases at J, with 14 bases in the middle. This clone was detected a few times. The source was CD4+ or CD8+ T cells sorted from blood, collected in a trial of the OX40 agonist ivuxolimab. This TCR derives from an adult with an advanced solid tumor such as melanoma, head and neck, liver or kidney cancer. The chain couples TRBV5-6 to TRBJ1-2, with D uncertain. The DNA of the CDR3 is TGTGCCAGCAGTTTAGGGAGGGCGGACTATGGCTACACCTTC. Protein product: CASSLGRADYGYTF. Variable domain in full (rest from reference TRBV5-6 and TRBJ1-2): DAGVTQSPTHLIKTRGQQVTLRCSPKSGHDTVSWYQQALGQGPQFIFQYYEEEERQRGNFPDRFSGHQFPNYSSELNVNALLLGDSALYLCASSLGRADYGYTFGSGTRLTVV.